This T cell receptor beta chain stems from a study of control samples from healthy donors and cancer patients. Produced via immunoSEQ multiplex PCR; TCRdb's table is partial and in-frame only. This table holds roughly 120,000 clones, around nine tenths found once. CDR1 and CDR2 from the germline V gene are SGHVS and FNYEAQ. The CDR3 length is 18 residues. V lost 1 base to trimming and J lost 1 base, with 14 bases between them. This receptor was identified in a woman aged 70-85 years in good health. The rearrangement uses TRBV7-6 and TRBJ2-6; tentative D call: TRBD1 (5 bases). The specimen was blood. The CDR3 is CASSLGTRGQSGANVLTF. CDR3 nucleotide sequence: TGTGCCAGCAGCTTAGGGACAAGGGGCCAATCTGGGGCCAACGTCCTGACTTTC.